Listed here is a single T cell receptor (beta chain). These data originate in a study of cytomegalovirus exposure and HLA in healthy donors. The germline V gene has CDR1 LGHNT and CDR2 FRNRAP. The CDR3 is 13 residues long. Trimming cost V 3 bases and J 6 bases; bases outside gene matches: 2. The study ran its PCR with 60 Vbeta and 13 Jbeta primers. The repertoire was sequenced with immunoSEQ multiplex PCR; TCRdb's copy has only in-frame clones and lacks some. This table has about 150,000 clones, more than 75% appearing once. The specimen was PBMCs. The sequence derives from a woman younger than 30 in good health and CMV-seronegative. The rearrangement links TRBV12-5 to TRBJ2-1; 7 nucleotides line up with TRBD2. CDR3 nucleotides: TGTGCTAGTGGTTTCGGCGGGAGCAATGAGCAGTTCTTC. As protein: CASGFGGSNEQFF. The variable domain in full, completed from reference TRBV12-5 and TRBJ2-1, reads DARVTQTPRHKVTEMGQEVTMRCQPILGHNTVFWYRQTMMQGLELLAYFRNRAPLDDSGMPKDRFSAEMPDATLATLKIQPSEPRDSAVYFCASGFGGSNEQFFGPGTRLTVL.